What follows describes a single T cell receptor beta chain. Its antigen is not known. The sample originates from a study of shared clonotypes between healthy human individuals. Study at large: Each donor's CD4 naive and CD4 memory cells filled three plates apiece, CD8 naive two, and CD8 memory one.

The CDR3 runs to 12 residues. Looked up from germline, CDR1 is SEHNR and CDR2 is FQNEAQ (reference sequence). Trimming pared 5 bases from V and 0 bases from J, leaving 5 bases between. Using immunoSEQ multiplex PCR, the repertoire was profiled, and TCRdb retains in-frame clones only, with some absent. The table has about 710,000 clones, more than 70% seen once. A CD45RA-negative memory subset and a CD45RA+ naive subset were separated from the CD4+ cells. The study, taken as a whole, reports: Across subsets, estimated richness was generally greater for naive than for memory populations. With several donors compared, about 5% of naive CD4 clonotypes were shared.

The chain is built from TRBV7-9 and TRBJ2-7; no definite D call. This clonotype was obtained from a woman aged 25-40 years in good health. The sample consisted of memory CD4+ T cells sorted from blood. The subset here: CD45RA-negative fraction. The CDR3 protein is CASSLGSYEQYF. Here the CDR3 DNA reads TGTGCCAGCAGCCTGGGCTCCTACGAGCAGTACTTC. The full variable domain, its missing parts supplied by reference TRBV7-9 and TRBJ2-7, is DTGVSQNPRHKITKRGQNVTFRCDPISEHNRLYWYRQTLGQGPEFLTYFQNEAQLEKSRLLSDRFSAERPKGSFSTLEIQRTEQGDSAMYLCASSLGSYEQYFGPGTRLTVT.